The 21 T cell receptor beta chains listed next were all sequenced from one sample in a study of Graves' ophthalmopathy and Graves' hyperthyroidism. The authors amplified TCR beta CDR3 regions, and they did so from RNA transcripts for repertoire sequencing. First-round RT-PCR with HTBI primers preceded a second-round multiplex PCR. TCRdb used MiXCR to reprocess the multiplex PCR reads, holding one entry per CDR3 protein. The top ten hold 11% of the sample, which has around 1,200,000 distinct CDR3 sequences, around a third seen once. The sequencing sample was made of peripheral blood or thyroid tissue (not recorded which). Receptors originate from an adult man with Graves' hyperthyroidism.

The chain has TRBV5-6 and TRBJ2-5; D ambiguous. CDR3 size: 15 residues. Trimming removed 3 bases from V and 3 bases from J, with 15 bases in between. Looked up from germline, CDR1 is SGHDT and CDR2 is YYEEEE. This CDR3 is CASSSPRDTEETQYF. The CDR3 DNA is TGTGCCAGCAGCTCCCCCCGAGACACCGAAGAGACCCAGTACTTC.

This clonotype was observed at least ten times. This chain joins TRBV7-8 and TRBJ1-2, with TRBD1 matching over 9 bases. Germline CDR1 is SGHVS and CDR2 is FQNEAQ. Losses at the gene ends were 1 base for V and 8 bases for J; bases not matched to a gene: 5. The CDR3 sequence is 14 residues long. The CDR3 nucleotides read TGTGCCAGCAGCTTAGGAGACAGGGGGTCGGGCTACACCTTC. Amino acid sequence: CASSLGDRGSGYTF.

On this clonotype: The junction departs from germline at one end; a sequencing error may be responsible. This chain joins TRBV6-5 and TRBJ1-2, with D unclear. The V gene's germline CDR1 is MNHEY and CDR2 SVGAGI. The CDR3 is 8 residues long. The CDR3 loop is CASSRTPF. The DNA of the CDR3 is TGTGCCAGCAGTCGGACCCCCTTC.

This clonotype was observed many times. This sequence joins TRBV7-9 and TRBJ1-4; TRBD1 is a possible D gene (6 bases). Germline assignment: CDR1 SEHNR and CDR2 FQNEAQ (reference sequence). Trimming pared 3 bases from V and 8 bases from J, leaving 13 bases between. The CDR3 loop spans 14 amino acids. In DNA, the CDR3 is TGTGCCAGCAGCTTCTCAGGGGACGGGGAAAAACTGTTTTTT. Translated, it gives CASSFSGDGEKLFF.

This chain connects TRBV5-4 to TRBJ1-1; the D gene is possibly TRBD1 (5 bases). Germline V gene lookup returns CDR1 SGHNT and CDR2 YYREEE (reference sequence). V was clipped by 2 bases and J by 5 bases, with 10 bases between them. The CDR3 consists of 13 residues. CDR3 sequence (DNA): TGTGCCAGCAGCTTCATGTGGGGGACTGAAGCTTTCTTT. This encodes CASSFMWGTEAFF.

Details on this clonotype: This clone may be a read error of a much larger clone one base away. The genes are TRBV12-3 or TRBV12-4 and TRBJ2-5; D might be TRBD1 (6 bases). This CDR3 has 14 amino acids. CDR3 region: CASSPPDSQETQCF. As DNA, the CDR3 is TGTGCCAGCAGTCCTCCGGACAGCCAAGAGACCCAGTGCTTC.

Details on this clonotype: One end of the junction is discordant with germline, which a read error may explain. This chain joins TRBV2 and TRBJ1-2; weak D call: TRBD1 (5 bases). Germline V gene lookup returns CDR1 SNHLY and CDR2 FYNNEI. This CDR3 region has 15 residues. The CDR3 protein is CAGSEAGGANYGYTF. CDR3 DNA: TGTGCCGGCAGTGAAGCTGGGGGAGCTAACTATGGCTACACCTTC.

This clonotype was detected ten times or more. The chain has TRBV9 and TRBJ1-4, with D perhaps matching TRBD1 (5 bases). This CDR3 spans 15 amino acids. Trimming left V 1 base short and J 8 bases short, with 15 bases between. The V gene's germline CDR1 is SGDLS and CDR2 YYNGEE. The CDR3 coding sequence is TGTGCCAGCAGCGTAAGGCCGGGGCGAGAGGAAAAACTGTTTTTT. Translation gives CASSVRPGREEKLFF.

This sequence joins TRBV7-2 and TRBJ2-7, with 9 positions matching TRBD2. V dropped 6 bases and J dropped 2; count of bases not matched to a gene: 8. Looked up from germline, CDR1 is SGHTA and CDR2 is FQGNSA. CDR3 length equals 15 residues. DNA for the CDR3: TGTGCCAGCAGAGTTAAGCGGGAGGTACCCTACGAGCAGTACTTC. Translating it yields CASRVKREVPYEQYF.

Concerning this clonotype itself: This sequence may be a read error, since a much larger clone differs from it by one base. The chain combines TRBV6-6 with TRBJ1-2; maybe TRBD1 (5 bases). Looked up from germline, CDR1 is MNHNY and CDR2 is SVGAGI (reference sequence). Trimming took 6 bases from V and 10 from J, leaving 18 bases between them. The CDR3 consists of 13 residues. This chain's CDR3 is CASSRDVRSDYTF. The CDR3 bases are TGTGCCAGCAGCCGGGACGTCAGAAGCGACTACACCTTC.

The sample holds many counts of this clonotype. The rearrangement joins TRBV2 to TRBJ2-5, with unresolved D. Germline loops: CDR1 SNHLY, CDR2 FYNNEI. V gave up 4 bases and J gave up 9 bases, with 15 bases separating them. The CDR3 consists of 13 residues. CDR3 residues: CASSGRSRVAQYF. The CDR3 DNA sequence: TGTGCCAGCAGTGGACGGAGCCGGGTGGCCCAGTACTTC.

This clonotype was recorded many times. The J gene is TRBJ2-2, the V gene TRBV9, with D maybe TRBD1 (5 bases). The CDR3 loop spans 15 amino acids. V was trimmed by 0 bases and J by 5 bases, leaving 11 bases between them. Germline V gene sequence: CDR1 SGDLS, CDR2 YYNGEE. The CDR3 here is CASSVAAPGTGELFF. The CDR3 region has the DNA TGTGCCAGCAGCGTAGCTGCGCCAGGGACCGGGGAGCTGTTTTTT.

This clonotype was found a few times. This chain links TRBV7-9 with TRBJ1-3; TRBD1 matches 7 bases. V shed 2 bases, J shed 3 bases, and the junction held 7 bases outside the gene matches. Per germline, CDR1 SEHNR and CDR2 FQNEAQ (reference sequence). The CDR3 length is 16 residues. The CDR3, as DNA: TGTGCCAGCAGCTTACTACAGGGGTTGGGTGGAAACACCATATATTTT. As protein: CASSLLQGLGGNTIYF.

This clonotype appeared a few times. Its ends do not fully match the called genes, so a read error is possible. The chain employs TRBV10-3 and TRBJ2-7; 11 bases align to TRBD2. Germline V CDR1 and CDR2: ENHRY, SYGVKD. This CDR3 comprises 15 residues. The CDR3 sequence: CASSRLAGLSYEQYF. In DNA form, the CDR3 reads TGTGCCAGCAGTCGACTAGCGGGACTCTCCTACGAGCAGTACTTC.

The table lists this clonotype with a few counts. The chain joins TRBV11-3 to TRBJ2-6, with TRBD1 matching 7 bases. The J segment lost 2 bases and the V segment lost 5 bases, leaving 6 bases of the junction unmatched. CDR3 length equals 16 residues. Germline V CDR1 and CDR2: SGHNT, YENEEA. This chain's CDR3 is CASSPGRGPGANVLTF. CDR3 nucleotides: TGTGCCAGCAGCCCAGGAAGGGGGCCTGGGGCCAACGTCCTGACTTTC.

The chain uses TRBV20-1 and TRBJ1-1; 10 nucleotides agree with TRBD1. The germline gives CDR1 DFQATT, CDR2 SNEGSKA (reference sequence). This CDR3 contains 15 residues. With V trimmed by 0 bases and J by 3 bases, 4 bases remained unmatched. The CDR3 loop is CSAREWDRGDTEAFF. CDR3 DNA: TGCAGTGCTAGAGAATGGGACAGGGGCGACACTGAAGCTTTCTTT.

As for this clonotype: A much larger clone sits a single nucleotide away, making a read error possible. This rearrangement joins TRBV20-1 to TRBJ1-1; 7 bases fit TRBD1. Germline V gene data show CDR1 as DFQATT and CDR2 as SNEGSKA (reference sequence). This CDR3 comprises 13 residues. J was trimmed by 7 bases and V by 2 bases; bases with no gene match: 7. The CDR3 region has the DNA TGCAGTGCTAGAAACGACAGGGTGGTTGAAGCTTTCTTT. It codes for CSARNDRVVEAFF.

The chain recombines TRBV9 with TRBJ1-2; TRBD1 might be the D (5 bases). V lost 0 bases to trimming and J lost 1 base, with 16 bases between them. The germline V gene encodes CDR1 SGDLS and CDR2 YYNGEE. The CDR3 totals 17 residues. CDR3 loop: CASSVGGAAGGNYGYTF. The CDR3 region has the DNA TGTGCCAGCAGCGTAGGCGGAGCAGCGGGGGGTAACTATGGCTACACCTTC.

With respect to this clonotype: With a much larger clone just one base away, this may be a read error. The chain is built from TRBV7-3 and TRBJ2-7; 9 bases are shared with TRBD2. Germline lookup yields CDR1 SGHTA and CDR2 FQGTGA. Losses at the gene ends were 4 bases for V and 3 bases for J; bases not matched to a gene: 7. This CDR3 contains 15 residues. CDR3 DNA sequence: TGTGCCAGCAGCTCCCAGGGAGCGGGAGGCTACGAGCAGTACTTC. The encoded protein is CASSSQGAGGYEQYF.

This clonotype has a count of ten or more. The chain employs TRBV7-9 and TRBJ1-2, with no clear D. In germline, CDR1 is SEHNR, CDR2 FQNEAQ (reference sequence). The CDR3 consists of 14 residues. Trimming took 8 bases from V and 8 from J, leaving 21 bases between them. The CDR3 sequence is CASPAGPPMDGYTF. The CDR3 DNA reads as TGTGCCAGCCCCGCAGGCCCTCCCATGGACGGCTACACCTTC. The full variable domain, rest sourced from reference TRBV7-9 and TRBJ1-2, is DTGVSQNPRHKITKRGQNVTFRCDPISEHNRLYWYRQTLGQGPEFLTYFQNEAQLEKSRLLSDRFSAERPKGSFSTLEIQRTEQGDSAMYLCASPAGPPMDGYTFGSGTRLTVV.

This clonotype was recorded many times. The rearrangement uses TRBV24-1 and TRBJ2-6; 7 bases are a match to TRBD2. The CDR3 loop spans 16 amino acids. The V gene end was trimmed by 4 bases and the J gene end by 2 bases; junction bases not matched to a gene: 4. Germline CDR1 KGHDR, CDR2 SFDVKD. The CDR3 region is CATSDAGRAGANVLTF. The CDR3 region has the DNA TGTGCCACCAGTGACGCAGGGAGGGCTGGGGCCAACGTCCTGACTTTC.